The 2 T cell receptor beta chains given below trace back to one sample, sequenced in a study of blood T cell repertoires in COVID-19. Sequenced by immunoSEQ multiplex PCR; TCRdb stores in-frame clones only, minus some. The sample shows over 350,000 clones, about 87% of them seen only once. The sample consisted of PBMCs or T cells enriched from blood (not recorded which). The receptor source for this set is a woman aged 50 to 60 who had recovered from COVID-19.

J is TRBJ1-5 and V is TRBV28, with 11 positions matching TRBD1. The germline V gene encodes CDR1 MDHEN and CDR2 SYDVKM. The trim removed 6 bases at V and 0 bases at J, leaving 1 base unmatched. The CDR3 contains 15 residues. In DNA, the CDR3 is TGTGCCAGCAGGGGGACAGGGGGTAGCAATCAGCCCCAGCATTTT. It codes for CASRGTGGSNQPQHF.

This rearrangement joins TRBV19 to TRBJ1-6; 7 bases fit TRBD1. Germline CDR1 is LNHDA and CDR2 is SQIVND (reference sequence). The ends lost 5 bases at V and 9 bases at J; junction bases unmatched: 10. The CDR3 is 15 residues long. In DNA form, the CDR3 reads TGTGCCAGTAGTCCAATGACAGGGTCAGGTTCACCCCTCCACTTT. Translation gives CASSPMTGSGSPLHF.